This is a list of T cell receptor beta chains from one sample in a study of low-dose radiotherapy and immunotherapy resistance in tumors. TCRdb recomputed calls from the reads with MiXCR, one row per CDR3 protein. The profile shows more than 70,000 distinct CDR3 sequences, 30% to 40% of them singletons. The sample here was PBMCs, taken before treatment. The origin of the receptors is a female donor with ovarian cancer. CDR3s include the opening cysteine and the closing phenylalanine or tryptophan. D genes are given only for firm matches. The size of a clone is reported for some rows only, either as once, few or many, or as a class for expanded clones.

TRBJ2-5	TRBD1	TRBV7-2	few	TGTGCCAGCACGACCGGGACAGGGGGAGAGACCCAGTACTTC	CASTTGTGGETQYF
TRBJ1-1	NA	TRBV12-3/TRBV12-4	medium-sized	TGTGCCGATAAGGGCATCGGCACTGAAGCTTTCTTT	CADKGIGTEAFF
TRBJ1-5	NA	TRBV2	NA	TGTGCCAGCAACAGGGACAATCAGCCCCAGCATTTT	CASNRDNQPQHF
TRBJ1-5	TRBD1	TRBV3-1	many	TGTGCCAGCAGCCAAGGACAGGGCGGTATAAGCAATCAGCCCCAGCATTTT	CASSQGQGGISNQPQHF
TRBJ2-4	NA	TRBV28	many	TGTGCCAAAGGTGTGGCCGGCCCTGACAAAAACATTCAGTACTTC	CAKGVAGPDKNIQYF
TRBJ1-2	NA	TRBV12-5	few	TGTGCTAGTGGTTTGGGACGGAAATATGGCTACACCTTC	CASGLGRKYGYTF
TRBJ2-5	NA	TRBV6-6	NA	TGTGCCAGCAGTTACAGCCAGGGAGACGGAGAGACCCAGTACTTC	CASSYSQGDGETQYF
TRBJ2-7	TRBD1	TRBV7-2	many	TGTGCCAGCAGCAGTCAGGGGGCAGGCCTCTACGAGCAGTACTTC	CASSSQGAGLYEQYF
TRBJ2-3	NA	TRBV14	many	TGTGCCAGCAGCCAAGTGTGGGGGAGCACAGATACGCAGTATTTT	CASSQVWGSTDTQYF
TRBJ1-6	NA	TRBV6-2/TRBV6-3	many	TGTGCCAGCAGTTACCATTTTCGGGGCGCCTATAATTCACCCCTCCACTTT	CASSYHFRGAYNSPLHF
TRBJ2-1	TRBD2	TRBV10-2	many	TGCGCCAGCAGTGAACGACTAGCGGGAGATTCCTGGATTGAGCAGTTCTTC	CASSERLAGDSWIEQFF
TRBJ2-7	NA	TRBV6-5	NA	TGTGCCAGCCGCTTGGATCGGAGCTCCTACGAGCAGTACTTC	CASRLDRSSYEQYF
TRBJ2-1	TRBD2	TRBV2	NA	TGTGCCAGCAACTCCGGGGGGGCCAATGAGCAGTTCTTC	CASNSGGANEQFF
TRBJ2-3	NA	TRBV6-6	many	TGTGCCAGCAGTTACCGGGCGGAAGCTAGCACAGATACGCAGTATTTT	CASSYRAEASTDTQYF
TRBJ2-1	NA	TRBV28	NA	TGTGCCAGCAGGGGGGGCCCCGGGAATGAGCAGTTCTTC	CASRGGPGNEQFF
TRBJ1-3	NA	TRBV20-1	many	TGCAGTGCTAGTCAGACGACAAGTTCTGGAAACACCATATATTTT	CSASQTTSSGNTIYF
TRBJ2-2	NA	TRBV3-1	many	TGTGCCAGCAGCCAAGATTTAGAAACCGGGGAGCTGTTTTTT	CASSQDLETGELFF
TRBJ1-2	NA	TRBV26	NA	TGTGCCAGCAGTCGGGGGACAGGGTACTATGGCTACACCTTC	CASSRGTGYYGYTF
TRBJ2-1	NA	TRBV5-1	many	TGCGCCCGACCGAATTACAATGAGCAGTTCTTC	CARPNYNEQFF
TRBJ2-5	NA	TRBV7-9	NA	TGTGCCAGCAGCTTTCGACGAGGGCAAGAGACCCAGTACTTC	CASSFRRGQETQYF
TRBJ2-7	NA	TRBV11-2	many	TGTGCCAGCAGCTTAGTTAGGTCCACCTCCTACGAGCAGTACTTC	CASSLVRSTSYEQYF
TRBJ2-2	NA	TRBV20-1	NA	TGCAGTGCTAGACCTCAGGGACTGATCACCGGGGAGCTGTTTTTT	CSARPQGLITGELFF
TRBJ1-2	NA	TRBV19	NA	TGTGCCAGTAGTCCCAACGGGTTTTACGGAGCGGTTGGCTACACCTTC	CASSPNGFYGAVGYTF
TRBJ2-3	TRBD1	TRBV3-1	many	TGTGCCAGCAGCCTCGGACAGGGGGTCGCAGATACGCAGTATTTT	CASSLGQGVADTQYF
TRBJ2-7	NA	TRBV29-1	many	TGCAGCGTGAAGACAGTTTACGAGCAGTACTTC	CSVKTVYEQYF
TRBJ1-2	NA	TRBV19	many	TGTGCCAGTACCCGAAATTGGGCGGGAGTCCCTAACTATGGCTACACCTTC	CASTRNWAGVPNYGYTF
TRBJ1-2	NA	TRBV6-2/TRBV6-3	NA	TGTGCCAGCAGTTACTCTATCTCGGGCTTTGGCTATGGCTACACCTTC	CASSYSISGFGYGYTF
TRBJ2-1	NA	TRBV2	many	TGTGCCAGCAGTGATCCAGGATACAATGAGCAGTTCTTC	CASSDPGYNEQFF
TRBJ2-3	NA	TRBV12-3/TRBV12-4	once	TGTGCCAGCAGAGCCGTGGAGTTCACAGATACGCAGTATTTT	CASRAVEFTDTQYF
TRBJ2-5	TRBD2	TRBV19	few	TGTGCCAGTAGTATAGTGTGGGCTAGCGGGAGTTACCAAGAGACCCAGTACTTC	CASSIVWASGSYQETQYF